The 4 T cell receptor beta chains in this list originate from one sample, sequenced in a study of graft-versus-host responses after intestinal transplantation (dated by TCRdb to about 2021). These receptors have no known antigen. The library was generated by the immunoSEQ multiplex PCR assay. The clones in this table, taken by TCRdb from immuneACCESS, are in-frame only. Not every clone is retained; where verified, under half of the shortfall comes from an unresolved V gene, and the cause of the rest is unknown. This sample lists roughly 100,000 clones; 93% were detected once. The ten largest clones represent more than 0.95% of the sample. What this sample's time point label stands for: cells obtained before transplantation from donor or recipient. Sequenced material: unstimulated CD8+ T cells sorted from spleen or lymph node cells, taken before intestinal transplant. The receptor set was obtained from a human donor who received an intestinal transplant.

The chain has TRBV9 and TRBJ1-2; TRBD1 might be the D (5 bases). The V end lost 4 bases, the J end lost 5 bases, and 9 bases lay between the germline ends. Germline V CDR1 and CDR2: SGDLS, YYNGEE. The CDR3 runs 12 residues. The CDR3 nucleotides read TGTGCCAGCAGCTCGGGGCTATATGGCTACACCTTC. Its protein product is CASSSGLYGYTF. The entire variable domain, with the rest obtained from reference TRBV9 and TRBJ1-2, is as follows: DSGVTQTPKHLITATGQRVTLRCSPRSGDLSVYWYQQSLDQGLQFLIQYYNGEERAKGNILERFSAQQFPDLHSELNLSSLELGDSALYFCASSSGLYGYTFGSGTRLTVV.

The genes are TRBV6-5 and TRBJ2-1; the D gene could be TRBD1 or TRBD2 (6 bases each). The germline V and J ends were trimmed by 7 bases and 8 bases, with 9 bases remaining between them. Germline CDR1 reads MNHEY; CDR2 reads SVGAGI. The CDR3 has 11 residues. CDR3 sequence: CASKGGHEQFF. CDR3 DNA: TGTGCCAGCAAGGGGGGCCATGAGCAGTTCTTC.

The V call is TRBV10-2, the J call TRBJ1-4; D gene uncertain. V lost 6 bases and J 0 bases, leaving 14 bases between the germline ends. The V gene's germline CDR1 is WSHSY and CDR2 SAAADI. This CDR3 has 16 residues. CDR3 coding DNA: TGCGCCAGCAGCCTCCACCACAGTGCAACTAATGAAAAACTGTTTTTT. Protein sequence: CASSLHHSATNEKLFF.

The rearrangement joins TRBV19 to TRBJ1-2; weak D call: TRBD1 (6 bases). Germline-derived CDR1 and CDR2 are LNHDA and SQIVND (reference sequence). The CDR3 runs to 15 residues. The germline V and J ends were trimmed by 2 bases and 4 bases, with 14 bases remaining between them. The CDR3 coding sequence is TGTGCCAGTAGTATATCGGGGGGCGCGATCTATGGCTACACCTTC. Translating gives CASSISGGAIYGYTF.